Sequencing of this T cell receptor beta chain was carried out in a study of cytomegalovirus exposure and HLA in healthy donors. Study information: Genetic ancestry analysis placed over 75% of the approximately 400 donors that were genotyped in the Caucasian-associated cluster.

The donors (healthy individuals) were bone marrow donors. This CDR3 contains 13 residues. Germline CDR1 and CDR2: SGHDT and YYEEEE. Trimming removed 0 bases from V and 7 bases from J, with 9 bases in between. On this clone itself: What it recognizes is unknown.

General study findings and limits: Only CMV serostatus was available as immune exposure information.

Use of 60 Vbeta and 13 Jbeta primers characterized the PCR. Produced via immunoSEQ multiplex PCR; TCRdb's table is partial and in-frame only. The sample lists some 150,000 clones, around 80% occurring once. The chain employs TRBV5-6 and TRBJ2-3; D gene ambiguous. Sequencing used PBMCs. The receptor's source is a woman aged 25 to 39 in good health and CMV-seropositive. CDR3 residues: CASSLAGENTQYF. Written as DNA, the CDR3 is TGTGCCAGCAGCTTGGCCGGAGAGAATACGCAGTATTTT.